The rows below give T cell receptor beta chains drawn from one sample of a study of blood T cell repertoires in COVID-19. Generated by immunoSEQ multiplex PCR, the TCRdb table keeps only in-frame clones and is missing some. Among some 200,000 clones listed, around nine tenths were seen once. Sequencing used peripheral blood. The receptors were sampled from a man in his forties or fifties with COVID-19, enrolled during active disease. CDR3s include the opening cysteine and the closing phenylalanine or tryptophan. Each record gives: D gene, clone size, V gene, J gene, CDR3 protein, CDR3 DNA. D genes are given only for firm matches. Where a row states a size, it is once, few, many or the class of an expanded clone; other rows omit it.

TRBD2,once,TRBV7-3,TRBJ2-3,CASSSDGSGMSTDTQYF,TGTGCCAGCAGCTCCGACGGAAGCGGGATGTCCACAGATACGCAGTATTTT
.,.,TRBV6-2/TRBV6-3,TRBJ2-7,CASSYSTGETFEQYF,TGTGCCAGCAGTTACTCAACGGGAGAGACGTTCGAGCAGTACTTC
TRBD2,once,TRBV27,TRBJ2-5,CASSLRASGWQETQYF,TGTGCCAGCAGTTTGAGGGCTAGCGGATGGCAAGAGACCCAGTACTTC
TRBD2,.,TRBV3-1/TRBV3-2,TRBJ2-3,CASSPSGSRTDTQYF,TGTGCCAGCAGCCCTAGCGGGAGTAGAACAGATACGCAGTATTTT
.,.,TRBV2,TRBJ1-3,CASRKEDSKSWNTIYF,TGTGCCAGCAGAAAAGAAGACAGCAAATCTTGGAACACCATATATTTT
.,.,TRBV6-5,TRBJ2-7,CASSSRRAYEQYF,TGTGCCAGCAGTTCTAGGCGGGCATACGAGCAGTACTTC
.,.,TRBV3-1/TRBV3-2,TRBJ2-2,CASSDRHNTGELFF,TGTGCCAGCTCTGACAGGCACAACACCGGGGAGCTGTTTTTT
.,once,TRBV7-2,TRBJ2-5,CASSSMGPQTQYF,TGTGCCAGCAGCTCGATGGGGCCCCAGACCCAGTACTTC
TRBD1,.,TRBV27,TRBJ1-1,CASSTLLTGASTEAFF,TGTGCCAGCAGTACACTACTCACAGGGGCTAGCACTGAAGCTTTCTTT
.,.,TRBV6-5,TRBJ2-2,CASNRGTGELFF,TGTGCCAGCAACCGGGGGACCGGGGAGCTGTTTTTT
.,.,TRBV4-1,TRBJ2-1,CASSPRPPDGNEQFF,TGCGCCAGCAGTCCGAGACCTCCCGACGGGAATGAGCAGTTCTTC
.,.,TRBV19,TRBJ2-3,CASSIGSSGTDTQYF,TGTGCCAGTAGTATCGGGTCTAGCGGCACAGATACGCAGTATTTT
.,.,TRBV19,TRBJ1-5,CAVTDRGRVQPQHF,TGTGCCGTAACGGATAGGGGAAGGGTTCAGCCCCAGCATTTT
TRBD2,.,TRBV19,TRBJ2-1,CASSIIPSGSVINEQFF,TGTGCCAGTAGTATAATACCTAGCGGGAGTGTGATCAATGAGCAGTTCTTC
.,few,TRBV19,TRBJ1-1,CASRYDTEAFF,TGTGCCAGTAGATATGACACTGAAGCTTTCTTT
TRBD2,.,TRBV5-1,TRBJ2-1,CASSTGGKDEQFF,TGCGCCAGCAGCACGGGGGGGAAGGATGAGCAGTTCTTC
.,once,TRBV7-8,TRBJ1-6,CASRSANSPLHF,TGTGCCAGCAGGTCAGCGAATTCACCCCTCCACTTT
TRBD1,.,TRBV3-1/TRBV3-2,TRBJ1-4,CASSQGPGQGRYEKLFF,TGTGCCAGCAGCCAAGGGCCGGGACAGGGAAGGTACGAAAAACTGTTTTTT
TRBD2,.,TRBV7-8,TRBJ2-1,CASSWTSGSNEQFF,TGTGCCAGCAGCTGGACTAGCGGGAGCAATGAGCAGTTCTTC
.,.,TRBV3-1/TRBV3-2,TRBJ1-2,CASSQTPGGLYGYTF,TGTGCCAGCAGCCAAACCCCAGGCGGACTCTATGGCTACACCTTC
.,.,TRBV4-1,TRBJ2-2,CASSQAQANTGELFF,TGCGCCAGCAGCCAAGCACAGGCGAACACCGGGGAGCTGTTTTTT
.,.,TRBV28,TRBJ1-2,CASSLAQGSYTF,TGTGCCAGCAGTCTCGCCCAGGGAAGCTACACCTTC
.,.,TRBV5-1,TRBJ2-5,CASSFSSPQETQYF,TGCGCCAGCAGCTTTAGCTCACCACAAGAGACCCAGTACTTC
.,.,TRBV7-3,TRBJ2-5,CASSLRAGYQETQYF,TGTGCCAGCAGCTTAAGGGCGGGGTACCAAGAGACCCAGTACTTC
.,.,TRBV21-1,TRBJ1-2,CASSITGTAPNYGYTF,TGTGCCAGCAGCATCACCGGGACAGCTCCTAACTATGGCTACACCTTC
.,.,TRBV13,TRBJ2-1,CASSFGVEQFF,TGTGCCAGCAGCTTCGGGGTTGAGCAGTTCTTC
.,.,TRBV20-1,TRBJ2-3,CSASSRLGDLTDTQYF,TGCAGTGCTAGTTCCCGTTTAGGGGATCTGACAGATACGCAGTATTTT
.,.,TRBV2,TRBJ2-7,CAGRIRDGGNYEQYF,TGTGCCGGACGAATCCGGGACGGAGGGAACTACGAGCAGTACTTC
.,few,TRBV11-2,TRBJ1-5,CASSLSMSGHQPQHF,TGTGCCAGCAGCTTATCGATGTCAGGCCATCAGCCCCAGCATTTT
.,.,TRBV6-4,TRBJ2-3,CASSDSRGPSTDTQYF,TGTGCCAGCAGTGACTCGCGGGGGCCCAGCACAGATACGCAGTATTTT
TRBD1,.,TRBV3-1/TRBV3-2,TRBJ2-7,CASSKDRGHLNEQYF,TGTGCCAGCAGCAAGGACAGGGGGCATTTGAACGAGCAGTACTTC
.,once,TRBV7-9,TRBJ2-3,CASSFRQPGTDTQYF,TGTGCCAGCAGCTTCAGACAGCCTGGCACAGATACGCAGTATTTT
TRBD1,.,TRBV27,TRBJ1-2,CASAGTGGSQNTGVHGYTF,TGTGCCAGCGCCGGGACAGGGGGTTCCCAAAATACCGGCGTGCATGGCTACACCTTC
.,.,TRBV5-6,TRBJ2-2,CASSLDRRGKTGELFF,TGTGCCAGCAGCTTGGATCGGCGGGGAAAGACCGGGGAGCTGTTTTTT
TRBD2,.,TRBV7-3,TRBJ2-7,CASSESSGGAYEQYF,TGTGCCAGCAGCGAATCTAGCGGGGGGGCTTACGAGCAGTACTTC
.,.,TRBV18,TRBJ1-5,CASSRDRSNSNQPQHF,TGTGCCAGCTCACGAGACAGGTCTAATAGCAATCAGCCCCAGCATTTT
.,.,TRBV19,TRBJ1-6,CASSDRTYNSPLHF,TGTGCCAGTAGCGACAGGACCTATAATTCACCCCTCCACTTT
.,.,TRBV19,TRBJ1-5,CASKDSENQPQHF,TGTGCCAGCAAAGACAGCGAGAATCAGCCCCAGCATTTT
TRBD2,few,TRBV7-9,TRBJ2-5,CASSNGTGDGWLAGGRQETQYF,TGTGCCAGCAGCAACGGGACAGGAGACGGGTGGTTAGCGGGAGGCCGCCAAGAGACCCAGTACTTC
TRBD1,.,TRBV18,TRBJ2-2,CASSPGQGMTGELFF,TGTGCCAGCTCACCAGGACAGGGAATGACCGGGGAGCTGTTTTTT
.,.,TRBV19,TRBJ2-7,CASSMGLPYEQYF,TGTGCCAGTAGTATGGGCCTTCCCTACGAGCAGTACTTC
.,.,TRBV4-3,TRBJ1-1,CASSPTGMNTEAFF,TGCGCCAGCAGCCCGACAGGTATGAACACTGAAGCTTTCTTT
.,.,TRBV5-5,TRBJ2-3,CASSSWTADTQYF,TGTGCCAGCAGCTCATGGACAGCAGATACGCAGTATTTT
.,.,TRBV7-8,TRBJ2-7,CASSLARALYEQYF,TGTGCCAGCAGCTTAGCCAGGGCGCTCTACGAGCAGTACTTC
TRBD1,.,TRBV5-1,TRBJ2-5,CASSKGRDSRQETQYF,TGCGCCAGCAGCAAAGGAAGGGACAGCCGCCAAGAGACCCAGTACTTC
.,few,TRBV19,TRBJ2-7,CASSSGSSYEQYF,TGTGCCAGTAGTAGCGGCTCGAGCTACGAGCAGTACTTC
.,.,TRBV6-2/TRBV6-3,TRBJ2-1,CASSSSGGKKFF,TGTGCCAGCAGCTCCTCCGGGGGAAAAAAGTTCTTC
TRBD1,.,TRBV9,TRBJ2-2,CASSVGNRGILNTGELFF,TGTGCCAGCAGCGTAGGTAACAGGGGGATTCTGAACACCGGGGAGCTGTTTTTT
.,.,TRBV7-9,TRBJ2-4,CASTAGLDIQYF,TGTGCCAGCACCGCGGGGCTAGACATTCAGTACTTC
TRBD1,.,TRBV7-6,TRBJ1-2,CASSSRDSDPEGYTF,TGTGCCAGCAGCTCCCGGGACAGTGACCCAGAGGGCTACACCTTC
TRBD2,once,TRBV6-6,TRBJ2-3,CASSSLAGGSDTQYF,TGTGCCAGCAGTTCCCTAGCGGGGGGTTCTGATACGCAGTATTTT
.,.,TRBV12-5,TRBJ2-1,CASGISSYNEQFF,TGTGCTAGTGGTATTAGCTCCTACAATGAGCAGTTCTTC
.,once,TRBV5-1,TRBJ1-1,CASSLFGGTNTEAFF,TGCGCCAGCAGCTTGTTTGGGGGGACGAACACTGAAGCTTTCTTT
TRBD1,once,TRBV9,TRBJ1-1,CASSVYGQEITEAFF,TGTGCCAGCAGCGTATACGGACAGGAGATAACTGAAGCTTTCTTT